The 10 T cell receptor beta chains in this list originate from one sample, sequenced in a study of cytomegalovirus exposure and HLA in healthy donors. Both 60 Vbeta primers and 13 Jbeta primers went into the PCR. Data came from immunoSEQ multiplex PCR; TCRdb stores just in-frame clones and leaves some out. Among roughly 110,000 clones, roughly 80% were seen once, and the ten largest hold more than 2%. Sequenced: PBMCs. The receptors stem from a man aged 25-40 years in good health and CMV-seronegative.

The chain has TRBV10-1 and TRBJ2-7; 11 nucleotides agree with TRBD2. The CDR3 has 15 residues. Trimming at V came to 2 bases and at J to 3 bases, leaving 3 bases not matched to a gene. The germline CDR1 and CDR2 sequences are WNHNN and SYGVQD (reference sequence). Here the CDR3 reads CASSEGTSGLYEQYF. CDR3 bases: TGCGCCAGCAGTGAGGGGACTAGCGGACTCTACGAGCAGTACTTC.

The CDR3 DNA reads TGTGCCAGCAGCCCCTCCGGCAATCAGCCCCAGCATTTT. This codes for CASSPSGNQPQHF. The rearrangement joins TRBV28 to TRBJ1-5; D call uncertain. Looked up from germline, CDR1 is MDHEN and CDR2 is SYDVKM. The ends were cut back, 6 bases at V and 2 bases at J, with 8 bases in the middle. CDR3 length equals 13 residues.

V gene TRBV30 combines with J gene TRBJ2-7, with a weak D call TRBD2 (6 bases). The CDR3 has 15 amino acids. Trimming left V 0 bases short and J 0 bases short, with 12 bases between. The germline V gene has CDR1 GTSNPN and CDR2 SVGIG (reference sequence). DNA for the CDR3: TGTGCCTGGAGTGTACTACCAGCGGGCTCCTACGAGCAGTACTTC. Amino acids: CAWSVLPAGSYEQYF.

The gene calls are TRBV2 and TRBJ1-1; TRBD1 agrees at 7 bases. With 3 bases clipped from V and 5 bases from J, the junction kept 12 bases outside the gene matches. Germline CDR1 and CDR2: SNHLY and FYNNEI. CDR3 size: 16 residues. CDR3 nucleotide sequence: TGTGCCAGCAGTGAGTTAAGGAGGGGGCGGTGGACTGAAGCTTTCTTT. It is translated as CASSELRRGRWTEAFF. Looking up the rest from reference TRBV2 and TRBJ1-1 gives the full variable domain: EPEVTQTPSHQVTQMGQEVILRCVPISNHLYFYWYRQILGQKVEFLVSFYNNEISEKSEIFDDQFSVERPDGSNFTLKIRSTKLEDSAMYFCASSELRRGRWTEAFFGQGTRLTVV.

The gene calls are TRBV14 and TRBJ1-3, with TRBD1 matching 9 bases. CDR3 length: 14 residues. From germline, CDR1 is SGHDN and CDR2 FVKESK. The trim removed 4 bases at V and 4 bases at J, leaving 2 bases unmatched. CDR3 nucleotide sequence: TGTGCCAGCAGCCCCGGGACAGGGGGAAACACCATATATTTT. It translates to CASSPGTGGNTIYF.

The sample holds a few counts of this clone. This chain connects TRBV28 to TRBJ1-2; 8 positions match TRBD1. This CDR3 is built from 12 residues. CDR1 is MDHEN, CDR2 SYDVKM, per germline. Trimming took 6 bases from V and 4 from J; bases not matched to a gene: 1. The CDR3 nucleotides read TGTGCCAGCAGCGACAGGGGCTATGGCTACACCTTC. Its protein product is CASSDRGYGYTF.

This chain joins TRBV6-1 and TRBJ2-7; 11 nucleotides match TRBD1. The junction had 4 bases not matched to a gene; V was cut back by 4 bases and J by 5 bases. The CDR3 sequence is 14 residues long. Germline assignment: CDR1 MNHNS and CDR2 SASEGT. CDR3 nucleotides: TGTGCCAGCAGTGCGGGACAGGGGGTCCACGAGCAGTACTTC. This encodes CASSAGQGVHEQYF.

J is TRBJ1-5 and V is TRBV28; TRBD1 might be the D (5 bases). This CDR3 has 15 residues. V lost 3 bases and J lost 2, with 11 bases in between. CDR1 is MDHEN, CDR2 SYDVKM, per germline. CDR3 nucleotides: TGTGCCAGCAGTTTGGGGGGTTTCGGCAATCAGCCCCAGCATTTT. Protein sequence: CASSLGGFGNQPQHF.

The CDR3 bases are TGTGCCAGCAGCAAGGGCGGAGGGGGGGGCCTCGAGTACTTC. Translated, it gives CASSKGGGGGLEYF. The chain uses TRBV5-6 and TRBJ2-5, with D possibly TRBD2 on 7 matching bases. Germline V gene lookup returns CDR1 SGHDT and CDR2 YYEEEE. Trimming removed 4 bases at V and 12 bases at J, with 22 bases between. The CDR3 length is 14 residues.

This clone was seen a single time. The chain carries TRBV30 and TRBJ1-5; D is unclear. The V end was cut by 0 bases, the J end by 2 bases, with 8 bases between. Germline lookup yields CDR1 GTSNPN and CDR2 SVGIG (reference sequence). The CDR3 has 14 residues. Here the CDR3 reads CAWSVSRGNQPQHF. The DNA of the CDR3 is TGTGCCTGGAGTGTAAGTCGCGGCAATCAGCCCCAGCATTTT.